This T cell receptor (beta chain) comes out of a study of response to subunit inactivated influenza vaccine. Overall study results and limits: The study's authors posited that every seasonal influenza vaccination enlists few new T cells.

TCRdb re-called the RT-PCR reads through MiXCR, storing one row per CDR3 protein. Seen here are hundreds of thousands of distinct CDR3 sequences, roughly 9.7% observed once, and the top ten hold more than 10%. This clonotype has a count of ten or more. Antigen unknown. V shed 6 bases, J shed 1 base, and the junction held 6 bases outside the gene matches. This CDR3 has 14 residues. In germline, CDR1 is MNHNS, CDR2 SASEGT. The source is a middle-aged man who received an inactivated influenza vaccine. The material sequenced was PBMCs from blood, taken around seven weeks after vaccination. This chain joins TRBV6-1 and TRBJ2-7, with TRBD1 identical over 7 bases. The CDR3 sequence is CASRRGQASYEQYF. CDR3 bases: TGTGCCAGCAGACGCGGACAGGCGTCCTACGAGCAGTACTTC.